The 3 T cell receptor beta chains listed next were all sequenced from one sample in a study of blood T cell repertoires in COVID-19. Measured with immunoSEQ multiplex PCR; TCRdb has only the in-frame clones, and not every one. The sample has roughly 170,000 clones, about 74% seen once. The sample was peripheral blood. Source of these receptors: a woman of 80 years or more with acute or convalescent COVID-19.

This clone was seen a single time. The rearrangement uses TRBV4-3 and TRBJ1-1, with D perhaps matching TRBD1 (6 bases). The CDR3 contains 18 residues. V dropped 4 bases and J dropped 4 bases, with 25 bases sitting between them. Germline lookup yields CDR1 LGHNA and CDR2 YSLEER. CDR3 residues: CASSPVVQGQWGSTEAFF. CDR3 in DNA: TGCGCCAGCAGCCCAGTGGTGCAGGGACAATGGGGTAGCACTGAAGCTTTCTTT.

This clone was detected once. The chain has TRBV20-1 and TRBJ2-3; D is possibly TRBD1 (5 bases). The CDR3 runs to 15 residues. The ends were cut back, 3 bases at V and 1 base at J, with 14 bases in the middle. Per the germline V gene, CDR1 is DFQATT and CDR2 is SNEGSKA (reference sequence). The CDR3 sequence: CSASVGARGTDTQYF. The DNA of the CDR3 is TGCAGTGCTAGTGTCGGAGCCAGGGGCACAGATACGCAGTATTTT.

This chain links TRBV6-5 with TRBJ2-7, with unresolved D. Deletions cut 0 bases from V and 3 bases from J, with 12 bases between. This CDR3 contains 15 residues. Germline CDR1 is MNHEY and CDR2 is SVGAGI. The DNA for the CDR3 is TGTGCCAGCAGTTACTCGAAGTCCACGAGCTACGAGCAGTACTTC. Protein product: CASSYSKSTSYEQYF.